Presented here are 8 T cell receptor beta chains from one specimen sequenced in a study of cytomegalovirus exposure and HLA in healthy donors. Use of 60 Vbeta and 13 Jbeta primers characterized the PCR. Assay: immunoSEQ multiplex PCR; the TCRdb copy retains only in-frame clones and omits some. Here the sample spans 200,000 to 250,000 clones, about 80% being singletons. Sequencing input: PBMCs. The receptor source for this set is a girl aged 5-17 years in good health and CMV-seronegative.

This clone has a single count. The chain links TRBV19 to TRBJ2-1; 7 positions match TRBD2. Germline loops: CDR1 LNHDA, CDR2 SQIVND (reference sequence). The CDR3 is 13 amino acids. With 6 bases clipped from V and 5 bases from J, the junction kept 4 bases outside the gene matches. The CDR3: CASSGAGDNEQFF. DNA of the CDR3: TGTGCCAGTAGCGGGGCGGGAGACAATGAGCAGTTCTTC.

Here the CDR3 DNA reads TGTGCCTGGAGGGGGACAGTTGAGCAGTTCTTC. This gives the protein CAWRGTVEQFF. The chain has TRBV30 and TRBJ2-1, with 7 bases matching TRBD1. The trim removed 3 bases at V and 9 bases at J, leaving 2 bases unmatched. The germline V gene has CDR1 GTSNPN and CDR2 SVGIG (reference sequence). The length of the CDR3 is 11 residues. Full variable domain (missing parts from reference TRBV30 and TRBJ2-1): SQTIHQWPATLVQPVGSPLSLECTVEGTSNPNLYWYRQAAGRGLQLLFYSVGIGQISSEVPQNLSASRPQDRQFILSSKKLLLSDSGFYLCAWRGTVEQFFGPGTRLTVL.

This clone turned up a few times. The J gene is TRBJ1-2, the V gene TRBV6-1; D remains ambiguous. Germline values: CDR1 MNHNS, CDR2 SASEGT. This CDR3 is built from 11 residues. V lost 4 bases to trimming and J lost 7 bases, with 7 bases between them. This CDR3 is CASSAVSGYTF. The DNA of the CDR3 is TGTGCCAGCAGTGCAGTGTCTGGCTACACCTTC.

The chain joins TRBV9 to TRBJ2-1; the match to TRBD2 covers 14 bases. In germline, CDR1 is SGDLS, CDR2 YYNGEE. This CDR3 has 16 residues. The ends lost 3 bases at V and 7 bases at J; junction bases unmatched: 6. The CDR3 nucleotides are TGTGCCAGCAGCGAGACGACTAGCGGGAGGGATAATGAGCAGTTCTTC. As protein: CASSETTSGRDNEQFF.

This clone was found a few times. The chain links TRBV7-2 to TRBJ2-7; 8 bases are shared with TRBD2. Germline CDR1 reads SGHTA; CDR2 reads FQGNSA. J lost 6 bases, V lost 5 bases, and 12 bases had no gene match. This CDR3 spans 15 amino acids. The CDR3 DNA follows: TGTGCCAGCAGCCCTTACTTAAGCGGGGGAGGCGAGCAGTACTTC. Translation gives CASSPYLSGGGEQYF.

The chain has TRBV2 and TRBJ1-1, with D possibly being TRBD1 (6 bases). The V end was cut by 4 bases, the J end by 5 bases, with 14 bases between. Germline loops: CDR1 SNHLY, CDR2 FYNNEI. The CDR3 covers 14 residues. In nucleotides, the CDR3 is TGTGCCAGCAGTGTGGGCAGGGGTACTACTGAAGCTTTCTTT. Its protein is CASSVGRGTTEAFF.

J is TRBJ1-3 and V is TRBV27; D is unclear. The V and J ends lost 2 bases and 1 base respectively, with 12 bases between them. Germline CDR1 reads MNHEY; CDR2 reads SMNVEV (reference sequence). This CDR3 is built from 16 residues. Here the CDR3 reads CASSLKQFGSGNTIYF. The CDR3 DNA sequence: TGTGCCAGCAGTTTAAAACAGTTTGGATCTGGAAACACCATATATTTT.

The chain uses TRBV5-4 and TRBJ2-3, with D possibly being TRBD2 (5 bases). The germline gives CDR1 SGHNT, CDR2 YYREEE (reference sequence). The CDR3 sequence is 14 residues long. The V end lost 3 bases, the J end lost 3 bases, and 11 bases lay between the germline ends. CDR3: CASSSGSATDTQYF. In DNA form, the CDR3 reads TGTGCCAGCAGCTCGGGGTCAGCGACAGATACGCAGTATTTT.